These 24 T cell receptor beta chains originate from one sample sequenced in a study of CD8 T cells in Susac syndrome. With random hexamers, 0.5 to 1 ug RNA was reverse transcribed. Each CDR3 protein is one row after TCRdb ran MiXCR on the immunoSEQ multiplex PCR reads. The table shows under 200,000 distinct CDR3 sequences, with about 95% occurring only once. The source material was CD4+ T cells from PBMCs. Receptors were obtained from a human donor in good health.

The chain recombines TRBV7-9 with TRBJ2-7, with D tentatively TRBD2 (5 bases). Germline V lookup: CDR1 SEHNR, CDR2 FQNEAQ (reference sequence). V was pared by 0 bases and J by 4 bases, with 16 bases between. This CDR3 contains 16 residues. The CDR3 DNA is TGTGCCAGCAGCTTAGCGCTAGGAGGAACTCCTTACGAGCAGTACTTC. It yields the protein CASSLALGGTPYEQYF. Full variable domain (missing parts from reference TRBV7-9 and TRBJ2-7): DTGVSQNPRHKITKRGQNVTFRCDPISEHNRLYWYRQTLGQGPEFLTYFQNEAQLEKSRLLSDRFSAERPKGSFSTLEIQRTEQGDSAMYLCASSLALGGTPYEQYFGPGTRLTVT.

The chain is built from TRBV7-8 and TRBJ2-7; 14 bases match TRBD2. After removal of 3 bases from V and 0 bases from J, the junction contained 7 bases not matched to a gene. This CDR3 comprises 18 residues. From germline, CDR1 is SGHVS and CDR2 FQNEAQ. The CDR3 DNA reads TGTGCCAGCAGCTTTAGGACTAGCGGGGGGCCTAACTCCTACGAGCAGTACTTC. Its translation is CASSFRTSGGPNSYEQYF.

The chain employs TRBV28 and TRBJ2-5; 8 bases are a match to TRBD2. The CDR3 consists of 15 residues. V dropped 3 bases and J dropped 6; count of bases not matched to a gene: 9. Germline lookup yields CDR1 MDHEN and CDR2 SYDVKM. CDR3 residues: CASSLDPGGLKTQYF. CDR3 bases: TGTGCCAGCAGTTTGGATCCGGGGGGGCTAAAGACCCAGTACTTC.

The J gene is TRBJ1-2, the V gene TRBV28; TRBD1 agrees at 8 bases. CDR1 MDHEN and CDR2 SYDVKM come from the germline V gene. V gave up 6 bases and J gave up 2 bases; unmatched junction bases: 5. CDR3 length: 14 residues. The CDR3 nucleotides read TGTGCCAGCAGCACTAGGACAGGGAACTATGGCTACACCTTC. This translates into CASSTRTGNYGYTF.

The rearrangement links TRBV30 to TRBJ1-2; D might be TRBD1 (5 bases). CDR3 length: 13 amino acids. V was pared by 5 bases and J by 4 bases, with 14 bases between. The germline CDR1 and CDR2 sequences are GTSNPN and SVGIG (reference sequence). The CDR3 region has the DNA TGTGCCTGGGGCCGGGACCTCGGCTATGGCTACACCTTC. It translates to CAWGRDLGYGYTF.

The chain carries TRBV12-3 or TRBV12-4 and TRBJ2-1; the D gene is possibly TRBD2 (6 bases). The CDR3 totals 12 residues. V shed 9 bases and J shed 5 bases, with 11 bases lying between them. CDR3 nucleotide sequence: TGTGCCAGTGGGGGGATTAACAATGAGCAGTTCTTC. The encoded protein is CASGGINNEQFF.

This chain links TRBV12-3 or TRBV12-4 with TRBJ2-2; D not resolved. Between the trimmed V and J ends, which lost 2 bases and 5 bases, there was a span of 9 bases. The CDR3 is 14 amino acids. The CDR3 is CASSLSSPTGELFF. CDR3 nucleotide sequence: TGTGCCAGCAGTTTAAGTTCGCCAACCGGGGAGCTGTTTTTT.

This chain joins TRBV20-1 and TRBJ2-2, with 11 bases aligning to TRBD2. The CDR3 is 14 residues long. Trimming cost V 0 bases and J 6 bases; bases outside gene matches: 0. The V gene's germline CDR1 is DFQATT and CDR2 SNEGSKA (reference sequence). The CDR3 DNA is TGCAGTGCTAGAGATAGCGGGGGGGCCGGGGAGCTGTTTTTT. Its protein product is CSARDSGGAGELFF.

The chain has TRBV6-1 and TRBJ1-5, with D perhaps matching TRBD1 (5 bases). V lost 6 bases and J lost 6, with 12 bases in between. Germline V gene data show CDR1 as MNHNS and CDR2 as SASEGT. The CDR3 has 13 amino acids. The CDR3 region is CASRGGDGQPQHF. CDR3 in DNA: TGTGCCAGCAGGGGGGGGGACGGTCAGCCCCAGCATTTT.

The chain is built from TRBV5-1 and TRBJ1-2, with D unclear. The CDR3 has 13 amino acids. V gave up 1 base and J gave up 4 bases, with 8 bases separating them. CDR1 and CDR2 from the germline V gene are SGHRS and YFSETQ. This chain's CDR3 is CASSLSESYGYTF. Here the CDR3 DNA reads TGCGCCAGCAGCTTGTCAGAGTCCTATGGCTACACCTTC.

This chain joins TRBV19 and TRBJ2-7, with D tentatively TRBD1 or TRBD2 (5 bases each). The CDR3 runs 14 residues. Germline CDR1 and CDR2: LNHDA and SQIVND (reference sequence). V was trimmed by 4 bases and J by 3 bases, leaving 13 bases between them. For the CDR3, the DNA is TGTGCCAGTAGTAAGGACCGGGACGGCTACGAGCAGTACTTC. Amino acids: CASSKDRDGYEQYF.

The CDR3 coding sequence is TGTGCCAGCAGCAGGGGTCCCGGGGAGCTGTTTTTT. Translating gives CASSRGPGELFF. The V call is TRBV25-1, the J call TRBJ2-2; tentative D call: TRBD1 (6 bases). From germline, CDR1 is MGHDK and CDR2 SYGVNS. This CDR3 contains 12 residues. Trimming took 6 bases from V and 6 from J, leaving 8 bases between them.

The CDR3 region is CASSPVTGGQETQYF. CDR3 nucleotide sequence: TGTGCCAGCTCACCAGTGACAGGGGGCCAAGAGACCCAGTACTTC. The V and J genes are TRBV18 and TRBJ2-5; 9 nucleotides align to TRBD1. The J segment lost 1 base and the V segment lost 2 bases, leaving 2 bases of the junction unmatched. The CDR3 consists of 15 residues. Germline assignment: CDR1 KGHSH and CDR2 LQKENI.

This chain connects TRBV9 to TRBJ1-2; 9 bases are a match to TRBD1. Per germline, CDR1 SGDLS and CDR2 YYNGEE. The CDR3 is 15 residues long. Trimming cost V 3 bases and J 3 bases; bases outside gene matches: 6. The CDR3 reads CASSGRQGVDYGYTF. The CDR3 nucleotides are TGTGCCAGCAGCGGAAGACAGGGGGTGGACTATGGCTACACCTTC.

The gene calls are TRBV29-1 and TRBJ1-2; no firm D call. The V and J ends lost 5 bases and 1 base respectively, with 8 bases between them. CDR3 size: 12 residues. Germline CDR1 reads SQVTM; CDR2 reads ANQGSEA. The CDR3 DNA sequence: TGCAGCGTTCGATCAGATAACTATGGCTACACCTTC. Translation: CSVRSDNYGYTF.

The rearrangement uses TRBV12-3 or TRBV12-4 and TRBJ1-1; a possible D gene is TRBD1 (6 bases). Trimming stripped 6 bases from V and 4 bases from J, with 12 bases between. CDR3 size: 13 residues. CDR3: CASSRQGFTEAFF. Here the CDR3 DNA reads TGTGCCAGCAGCCGCCAGGGGTTCACTGAAGCTTTCTTT.

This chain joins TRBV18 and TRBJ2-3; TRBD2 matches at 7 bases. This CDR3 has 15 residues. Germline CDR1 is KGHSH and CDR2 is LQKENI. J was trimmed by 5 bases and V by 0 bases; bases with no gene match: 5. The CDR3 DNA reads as TGTGCCAGCTCACCACCAACGGGGGGTCAAGATACGCAGTATTTT. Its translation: CASSPPTGGQDTQYF.

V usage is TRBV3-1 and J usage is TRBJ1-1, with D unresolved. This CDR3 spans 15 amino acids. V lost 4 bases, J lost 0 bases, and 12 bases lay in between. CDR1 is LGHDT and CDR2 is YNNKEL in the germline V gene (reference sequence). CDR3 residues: CASSPTGPMNTEAFF. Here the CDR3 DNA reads TGTGCCAGCAGCCCAACCGGACCGATGAACACTGAAGCTTTCTTT. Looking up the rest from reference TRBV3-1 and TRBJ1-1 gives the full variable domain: DTAVSQTPKYLVTQMGNDKSIKCEQNLGHDTMYWYKQDSKKFLKIMFSYNNKELIINETVPNRFSPKSPDKAHLNLHINSLELGDSAVYFCASSPTGPMNTEAFFGQGTRLTVV.

The CDR3 DNA reads TGCAGCGTTGACCTCGGGGGTAGAGATACGCAGTATTTT. Translated, it gives CSVDLGGRDTQYF. The rearrangement uses TRBV29-1 and TRBJ2-3, with D perhaps matching TRBD2 (6 bases). Between the trimmed V and J ends, which lost 3 bases and 5 bases, there was a span of 12 bases. The CDR3 spans 13 residues. CDR1 is SQVTM and CDR2 is ANQGSEA in the germline V gene.

CDR3 DNA: TGTGCCAGCAGCGTAGCTTCAGGGGCGAGGGAGCAGTACTTC. Translated: CASSVASGAREQYF. This sequence joins TRBV9 and TRBJ2-7; D might be TRBD1 (6 bases). There are 14 residues in the CDR3. Trimming removed 0 bases at V and 7 bases at J, with 14 bases between. Germline loops: CDR1 SGDLS, CDR2 YYNGEE. Based on the CDR3 plus reference TRBV9 and TRBJ2-7, the full variable domain is DSGVTQTPKHLITATGQRVTLRCSPRSGDLSVYWYQQSLDQGLQFLIQYYNGEERAKGNILERFSAQQFPDLHSELNLSSLELGDSALYFCASSVASGAREQYFGPGTRLTVT.

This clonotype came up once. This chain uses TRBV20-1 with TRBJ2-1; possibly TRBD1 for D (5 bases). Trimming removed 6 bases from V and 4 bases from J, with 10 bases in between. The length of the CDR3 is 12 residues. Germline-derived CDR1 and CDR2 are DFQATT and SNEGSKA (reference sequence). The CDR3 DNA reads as TGCAGTGCCAGGGAAGGATACAATGAGCAGTTCTTC. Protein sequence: CSAREGYNEQFF.

In DNA form, the CDR3 reads TGTGCCACCAGCAGATCTTTCACAGATACGCAGTATTTT. Amino acid sequence: CATSRSFTDTQYF. The J gene is TRBJ2-3, the V gene TRBV15, with D unresolved. Germline CDR1 is LNHNV and CDR2 is YYDKDF (reference sequence). V was pared by 2 bases and J by 2 bases, with 5 bases between. The CDR3 is 13 residues long.

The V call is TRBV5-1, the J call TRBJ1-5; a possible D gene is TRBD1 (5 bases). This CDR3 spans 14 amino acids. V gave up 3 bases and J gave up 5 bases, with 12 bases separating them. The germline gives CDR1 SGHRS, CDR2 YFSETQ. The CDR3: CASSWGGRDQPQHF. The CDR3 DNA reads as TGCGCCAGCAGCTGGGGCGGGAGAGATCAGCCCCAGCATTTT.

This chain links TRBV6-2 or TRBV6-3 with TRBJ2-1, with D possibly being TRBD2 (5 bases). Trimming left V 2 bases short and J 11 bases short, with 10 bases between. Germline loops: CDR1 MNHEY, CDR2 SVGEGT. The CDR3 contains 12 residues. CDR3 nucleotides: TGTGCCAGCAGTTACGCTACGGGGAAGCAGTTCTTC. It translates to CASSYATGKQFF.